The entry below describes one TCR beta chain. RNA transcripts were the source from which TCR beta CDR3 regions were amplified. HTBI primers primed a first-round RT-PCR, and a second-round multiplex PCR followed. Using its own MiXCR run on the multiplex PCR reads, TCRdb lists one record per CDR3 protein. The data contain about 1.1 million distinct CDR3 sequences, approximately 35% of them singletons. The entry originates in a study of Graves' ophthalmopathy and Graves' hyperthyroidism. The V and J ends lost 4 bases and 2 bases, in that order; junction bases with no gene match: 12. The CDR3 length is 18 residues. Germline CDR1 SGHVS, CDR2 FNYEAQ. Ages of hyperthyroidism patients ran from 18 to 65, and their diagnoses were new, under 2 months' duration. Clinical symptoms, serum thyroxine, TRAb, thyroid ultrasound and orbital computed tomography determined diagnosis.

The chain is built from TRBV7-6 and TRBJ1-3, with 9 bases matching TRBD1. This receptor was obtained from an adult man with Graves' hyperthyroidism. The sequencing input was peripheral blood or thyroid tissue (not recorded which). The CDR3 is CASSSSPGTGFTGNTIYF. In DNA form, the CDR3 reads TGTGCCAGCAGCTCTAGTCCCGGGACAGGGTTCACTGGAAACACCATATATTTT.